A selection of T cell receptor beta chains follows, all from one sample in a study of blood T cells in healthy people across ages. TCRdb reprocessed the 5' RACE reads with MiXCR, giving one entry per CDR3 protein. The table has around 990,000 distinct CDR3 sequences, under 30% seen once. These records were also assigned to another study, of T cells of mothers and their children.

What was sequenced was blood. Source of these receptors: a girl under 10 years old in good health. Each CDR3 is given with its conserved first and last residue. Fields, in order: V gene, CDR3 length, J gene, D gene, clone size, CDR3 DNA, CDR3 protein. A D gene is named only where the DNA matches it firmly. Only some rows state a clone size, as once, few, many or a class for expanded clones.

V: TRBV27
length: 14
J: TRBJ2-7
D: -
size: -
DNA: TGTGCCAGCAGGCCCGAGACAGGCGCCTACGAGCAGTACTTC
CDR3: CASRPETGAYEQYF

V: TRBV29-1
length: 12
J: TRBJ2-5
D: -
size: few
DNA: TGCAGCGTTGACAACTACCAAGAGACCCAGTACTTC
CDR3: CSVDNYQETQYF

V: TRBV7-9
length: 17
J: TRBJ2-5
D: -
size: few
DNA: TGTGCCAGCAGCTTAGGGGGAGGGGGGGAACTCCAAGAGACCCAGTACTTC
CDR3: CASSLGGGGELQETQYF

V: TRBV10-3
length: 16
J: TRBJ2-3
D: TRBD2
size: -
DNA: TGTGCCATCAAAAGGACTAGCGGGAAACTCACAGATACGCAGTATTTT
CDR3: CAIKRTSGKLTDTQYF

V: TRBV7-9
length: 19
J: TRBJ2-7
D: -
size: few
DNA: TGTGCCGGCAACCCTCGAACGTATAGTAGGGAGGTTGAATCCTACGAGCAGTACTTC
CDR3: CAGNPRTYSREVESYEQYF

V: TRBV4-3
length: 17
J: TRBJ2-5
D: -
size: -
DNA: TGCGCCAGCAGCCAAGATCTGATAGCGGCCACCCAAGAGACCCAGTACTTC
CDR3: CASSQDLIAATQETQYF

V: TRBV7-9
length: 12
J: TRBJ2-1
D: -
size: many
DNA: TGTGCCAGCAGCTTAGACAGGAATGAGCAGTTCTTC
CDR3: CASSLDRNEQFF

V: TRBV15
length: 14
J: TRBJ2-1
D: TRBD2
size: -
DNA: TGTGCCACCAGCAGAGAGCGGGGGGCCCTTGAGCAGTTCTTC
CDR3: CATSRERGALEQFF

V: TRBV12-3/TRBV12-4
length: 14
J: TRBJ2-5
D: -
size: -
DNA: TGTGCCAGCAGTTTTCAGGGCCCCTCAGAGACCCAGTACTTC
CDR3: CASSFQGPSETQYF

V: TRBV5-6
length: 14
J: TRBJ1-4
D: -
size: -
DNA: TGTGCCAGCGGAACCAGGGGAAGTTTTGAAAAACTGTTTTTT
CDR3: CASGTRGSFEKLFF

V: TRBV10-3
length: 16
J: TRBJ2-5
D: -
size: few
DNA: TGTGCCATCAGTGAGTCGCAAGGGACCGGGAAAGAGACCCAGTACTTC
CDR3: CAISESQGTGKETQYF

V: TRBV29-1
length: 13
J: TRBJ1-5
D: TRBD1
size: -
DNA: TGCAGCGCTGGTGTCACAGGGGATCAGCCCCAGCATTTT
CDR3: CSAGVTGDQPQHF

V: TRBV20-1
length: 12
J: TRBJ2-1
D: TRBD2
size: -
DNA: TGCAGTGCTATCGGGGGGTACAATGAGCAGTTCTTC
CDR3: CSAIGGYNEQFF

V: TRBV7-9
length: 12
J: TRBJ1-2
D: -
size: few
DNA: TGTGCCAGCAGCTCCAAAGGGTATGGCTACACCTTC
CDR3: CASSSKGYGYTF

V: TRBV7-9
length: 13
J: TRBJ2-7
D: TRBD1
size: few
DNA: TGTGCCAGCAGCTCCCGGACAGGGGGCGGGCAGTACTTC
CDR3: CASSSRTGGGQYF

V: TRBV7-2
length: 13
J: TRBJ2-1
D: -
size: few
DNA: TGTGCCAGCAGCCACGGACAGATCAATGAGCAGTTCTTC
CDR3: CASSHGQINEQFF

V: TRBV27
length: 13
J: TRBJ2-5
D: -
size: -
DNA: TGTGCCAGCAGTTTACGGCAGGGGGGGACCCAGTACTTC
CDR3: CASSLRQGGTQYF

V: TRBV13
length: 14
J: TRBJ2-7
D: TRBD2
size: few
DNA: TGTGCCAGCAGTAGACTAGCGAGAAGCCACGAGCAGTACTTC
CDR3: CASSRLARSHEQYF

V: TRBV7-9
length: 16
J: TRBJ1-6
D: -
size: few
DNA: TGTGCCAGCAGCTTCCCAGGACTCAGGGATAATTCACCCCTCCACTTT
CDR3: CASSFPGLRDNSPLHF

V: TRBV12-5
length: 15
J: TRBJ2-1
D: TRBD2
size: few
DNA: TGTGCTAGTGGTCTAAGGACTAGCGGGACTGATGAGCAGTTCTTC
CDR3: CASGLRTSGTDEQFF

V: TRBV27
length: 14
J: TRBJ1-3
D: -
size: many
DNA: TGTGCCAGCAGTTTGCAGGGCTCTGGAAACACCATATATTTT
CDR3: CASSLQGSGNTIYF

V: TRBV12-3/TRBV12-4
length: 14
J: TRBJ2-3
D: -
size: -
DNA: TGTGCCAGCAGTTTAGGATCTGCAACAGATACGCAGTATTTT
CDR3: CASSLGSATDTQYF

V: TRBV5-1
length: 13
J: TRBJ2-7
D: TRBD2
size: -
DNA: TGCGCCAGCAGCTCCGCGGGAGCAGTGGAGCAGTACTTC
CDR3: CASSSAGAVEQYF

V: TRBV20-1
length: 13
J: TRBJ2-1
D: TRBD1
size: many
DNA: TGCAGTGCTAGAGGGACAGGGGACAATGAGCAGTTCTTC
CDR3: CSARGTGDNEQFF

V: TRBV9
length: 19
J: TRBJ2-1
D: TRBD2
size: -
DNA: TGTGCCAGCAGCGTAGTAGGAGGGTTAGCGGGAGACACCTACAATGAGCAGTTCTTC
CDR3: CASSVVGGLAGDTYNEQFF

V: TRBV21-1
length: 15
J: TRBJ2-1
D: -
size: -
DNA: TGTGCCAGCAGCAAATCTGTTGAAGGGTGGCATGAGCAGTTCTTC
CDR3: CASSKSVEGWHEQFF

V: TRBV5-1
length: 16
J: TRBJ2-7
D: TRBD2
size: -
DNA: TGCGCCAGCAGCCCACCAGGACTAGCGTACGGGAACGAGCAGTACTTC
CDR3: CASSPPGLAYGNEQYF

V: TRBV29-1
length: 13
J: TRBJ2-2
D: -
size: -
DNA: TGCAGCGTTATGGCCCAAAACACCGGGGAGCTGTTTTTT
CDR3: CSVMAQNTGELFF

V: TRBV7-9
length: 17
J: TRBJ1-4
D: -
size: few
DNA: TGTGTCAGCAGCTTCGGGTCGTCCTCAAGGGGTAATGAAAAACTGTTTTTT
CDR3: CVSSFGSSSRGNEKLFF

V: TRBV9
length: 13
J: TRBJ2-1
D: -
size: -
DNA: TGTGCCAGCAGCGTAGACGGCGGGGAGACCCTGTACTTC
CDR3: CASSVDGGETLYF

V: TRBV7-9
length: 15
J: TRBJ2-7
D: TRBD1
size: few
DNA: TGTGCCAGCAGCCATCCAAGGGACAGTTCGGTCGAGCAGTACTTC
CDR3: CASSHPRDSSVEQYF

V: TRBV5-1
length: 13
J: TRBJ2-7
D: -
size: few
DNA: TGCGCCAGCCGCGACGGCCGCGGCTACGAGCAGTACTTC
CDR3: CASRDGRGYEQYF

V: TRBV6-1
length: 13
J: TRBJ2-7
D: -
size: -
DNA: TGTGCCAGCAGTCCTGACAACACCTACGAGCAGTACTTC
CDR3: CASSPDNTYEQYF

V: TRBV6-1
length: 13
J: TRBJ2-5
D: -
size: -
DNA: TGTGCCAGCAGTGGGGCCAGAGGGGAGACCCAGTACTTC
CDR3: CASSGARGETQYF

V: TRBV7-6
length: 17
J: TRBJ2-3
D: TRBD2
size: -
DNA: TGTGCCAGCAGCTCCCTAGCGGGGGGACTTAGCACAGATACGCAGTATTTT
CDR3: CASSSLAGGLSTDTQYF

V: TRBV2
length: 15
J: TRBJ2-4
D: -
size: few
DNA: TGTGCCAGCAGTGAAGAGTCGATAGCCAAAAACATTCAGTACTTC
CDR3: CASSEESIAKNIQYF

V: TRBV12-3/TRBV12-4
length: 15
J: TRBJ2-3
D: -
size: -
DNA: TGTGCCAGCAGCCAATCAGCGGTCCGGGCAGATACGCAGTATTTT
CDR3: CASSQSAVRADTQYF

V: TRBV7-8
length: 17
J: TRBJ2-5
D: TRBD2
size: -
DNA: TGTGCCAGCAGCTTACGACTAGCCCCAGCCATCCAAGAGACCCAGTACTTC
CDR3: CASSLRLAPAIQETQYF

V: TRBV15
length: 14
J: TRBJ2-5
D: -
size: -
DNA: TGTGCCACCAGCAACCGAGCGGGCAAGGAGACCCAGTACTTC
CDR3: CATSNRAGKETQYF

V: TRBV6-5
length: 15
J: TRBJ2-7
D: TRBD1
size: -
DNA: TGTGCCAGCATTTATACAGGGGGAAACCTCTACGAGCAGTACTTC
CDR3: CASIYTGGNLYEQYF

V: TRBV7-3
length: 14
J: TRBJ2-6
D: -
size: -
DNA: TGTGCCAGCAGCGGGGGGTGGGGGGCCAACGTCCTGACTTTC
CDR3: CASSGGWGANVLTF

V: TRBV20-1
length: 12
J: TRBJ1-4
D: -
size: -
DNA: TGCAGTGCTAGTCCGCATAATGAAAAACTGTTTTTT
CDR3: CSASPHNEKLFF

V: TRBV7-7
length: 14
J: TRBJ1-6
D: TRBD1
size: few
DNA: TGTGCTAGCACCCCCGGGACAGGGTTGCCACCCCTCCACTTT
CDR3: CASTPGTGLPPLHF